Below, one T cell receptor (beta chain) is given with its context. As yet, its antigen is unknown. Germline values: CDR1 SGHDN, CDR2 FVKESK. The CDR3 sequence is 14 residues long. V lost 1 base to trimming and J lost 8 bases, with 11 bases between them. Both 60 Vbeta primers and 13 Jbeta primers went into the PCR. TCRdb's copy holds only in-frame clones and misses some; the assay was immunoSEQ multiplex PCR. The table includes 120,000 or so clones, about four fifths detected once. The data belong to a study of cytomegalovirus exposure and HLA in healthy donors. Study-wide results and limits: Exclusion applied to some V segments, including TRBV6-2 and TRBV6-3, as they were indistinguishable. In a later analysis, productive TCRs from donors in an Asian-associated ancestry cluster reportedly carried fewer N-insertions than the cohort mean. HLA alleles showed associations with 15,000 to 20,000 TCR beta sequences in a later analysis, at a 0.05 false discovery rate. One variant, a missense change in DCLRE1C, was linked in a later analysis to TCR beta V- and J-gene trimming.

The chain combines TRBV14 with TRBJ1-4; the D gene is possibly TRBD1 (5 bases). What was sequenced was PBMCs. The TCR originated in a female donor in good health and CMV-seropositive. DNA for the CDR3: TGTGCCAGCAGCCAAGCGGGGGGAGGAGAAAAACTGTTTTTT. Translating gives CASSQAGGGEKLFF.